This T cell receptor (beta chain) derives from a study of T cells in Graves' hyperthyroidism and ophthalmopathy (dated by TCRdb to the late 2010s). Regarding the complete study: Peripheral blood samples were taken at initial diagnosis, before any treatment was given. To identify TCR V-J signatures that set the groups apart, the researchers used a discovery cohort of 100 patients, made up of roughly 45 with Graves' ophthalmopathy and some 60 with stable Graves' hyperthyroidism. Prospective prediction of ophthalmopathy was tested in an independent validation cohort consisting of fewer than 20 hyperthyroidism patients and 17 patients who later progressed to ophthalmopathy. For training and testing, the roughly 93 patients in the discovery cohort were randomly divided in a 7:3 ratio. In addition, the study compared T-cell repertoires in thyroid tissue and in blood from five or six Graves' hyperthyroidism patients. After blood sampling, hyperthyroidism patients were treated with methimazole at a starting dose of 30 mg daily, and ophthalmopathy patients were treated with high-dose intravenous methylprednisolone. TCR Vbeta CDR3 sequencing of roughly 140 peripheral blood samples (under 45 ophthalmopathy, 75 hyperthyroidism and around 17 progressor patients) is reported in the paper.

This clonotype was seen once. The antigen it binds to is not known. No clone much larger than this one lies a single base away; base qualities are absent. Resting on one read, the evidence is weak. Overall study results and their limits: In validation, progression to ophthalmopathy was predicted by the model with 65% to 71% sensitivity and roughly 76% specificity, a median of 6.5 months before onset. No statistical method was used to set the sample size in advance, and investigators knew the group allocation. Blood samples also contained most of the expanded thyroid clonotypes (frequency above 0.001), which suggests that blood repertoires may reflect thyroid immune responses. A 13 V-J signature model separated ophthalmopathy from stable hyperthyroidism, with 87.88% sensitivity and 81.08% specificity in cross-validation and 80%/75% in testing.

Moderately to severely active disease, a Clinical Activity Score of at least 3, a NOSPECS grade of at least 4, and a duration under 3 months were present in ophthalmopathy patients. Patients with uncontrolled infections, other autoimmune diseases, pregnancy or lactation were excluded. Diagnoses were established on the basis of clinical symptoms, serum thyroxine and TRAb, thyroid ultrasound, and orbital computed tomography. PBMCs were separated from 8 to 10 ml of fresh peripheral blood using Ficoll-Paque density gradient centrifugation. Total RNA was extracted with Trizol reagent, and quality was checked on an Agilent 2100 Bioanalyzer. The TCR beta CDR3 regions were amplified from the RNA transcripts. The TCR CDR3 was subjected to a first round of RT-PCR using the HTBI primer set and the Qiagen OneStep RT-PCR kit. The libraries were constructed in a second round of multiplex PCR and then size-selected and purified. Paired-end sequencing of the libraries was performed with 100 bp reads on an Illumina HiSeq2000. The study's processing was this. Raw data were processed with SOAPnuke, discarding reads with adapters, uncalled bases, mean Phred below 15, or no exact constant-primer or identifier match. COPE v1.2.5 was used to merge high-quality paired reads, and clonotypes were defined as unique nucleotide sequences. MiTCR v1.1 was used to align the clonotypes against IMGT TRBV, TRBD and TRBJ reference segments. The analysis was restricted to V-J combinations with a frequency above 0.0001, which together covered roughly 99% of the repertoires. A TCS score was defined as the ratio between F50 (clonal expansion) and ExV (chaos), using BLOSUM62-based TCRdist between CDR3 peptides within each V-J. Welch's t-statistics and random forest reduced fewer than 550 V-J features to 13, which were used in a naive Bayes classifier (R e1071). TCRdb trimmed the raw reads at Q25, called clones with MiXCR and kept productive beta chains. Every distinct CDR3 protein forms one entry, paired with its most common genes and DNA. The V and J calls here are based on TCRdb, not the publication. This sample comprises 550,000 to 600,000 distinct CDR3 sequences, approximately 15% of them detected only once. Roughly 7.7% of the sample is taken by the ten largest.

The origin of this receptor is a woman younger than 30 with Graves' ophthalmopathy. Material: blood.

The CDR3 protein sequence reads: CASSPGPGLGLAGVPGETQYF. The nucleotide sequence reads as follows: TGTGCCAGCAGCCCAGGGCCTGGGTTGGGACTAGCGGGAGTTCCAGGGGAGACCCAGTACTTC. The sequence is built from TRBV7-9 and TRBJ2-5, with TRBD2 identical over 14 junction bases. Compared with germline, V lacks 5 bases and J lacks 5 bases; bases without a gene match: 22. Its CDR3 holds 21 amino acids, cysteine through phenylalanine. The read is trimmed to its CDR3 DNA, 63 bases read in frame from base 1. Based on the germline V gene (reference sequence), the CDR1 and CDR2 sequences are SEHNR and FQNEAQ.